One and the same sample provided the 25 T cell receptor beta chains below, sequenced in a study of identical twins. MiXCR was run by TCRdb on the 5' RACE reads, yielding one entry per CDR3 protein. Among hundreds of thousands of distinct CDR3 sequences listed, roughly 6% were seen once. What was sequenced was naive T cells sorted from blood. The receptors were sampled from a man aged 18-30 years in good health.

This clonotype was detected ten times or more. This chain links TRBV29-1 with TRBJ2-1, with 9 bases identical to TRBD1. Germline trimming cut 4 bases from V and 1 base from J; bases unmatched to any gene: 14. There are 18 residues in the CDR3. Germline V gene lookup returns CDR1 SQVTM and CDR2 ANQGSEA. The CDR3 bases are TGCAGCGTTGTTTCCCGGGACAGGGAATCCAATTCCTACAATGAGCAGTTCTTC. Protein: CSVVSRDRESNSYNEQFF.

This clonotype was counted many times. The chain carries TRBV5-1 and TRBJ2-7; D may be TRBD1 (6 bases). Per the germline V gene, CDR1 is SGHRS and CDR2 is YFSETQ. The CDR3 runs to 15 residues. Trimming shortened V by 3 bases and J by 0 bases, and 13 bases separated the two germline ends. CDR3 bases: TGCGCCAGCAGCTGGGACAATAAGGGCTCCTACGAGCAGTACTTC. Its protein is CASSWDNKGSYEQYF.

Many counts were recorded for this clonotype. The chain uses TRBV18 and TRBJ2-7; D possibly corresponds to TRBD2 (6 bases). Germline-derived CDR1 and CDR2 are KGHSH and LQKENI. The CDR3 is 14 residues long. V shed 3 bases and J shed 4 bases, with 13 bases lying between them. CDR3 sequence reads: CASSPETEGYEQYV. CDR3 nucleotide sequence: TGTGCCAGCTCACCCGAGACGGAGGGGTACGAGCAGTACGTC.

The rearrangement uses TRBV7-9 and TRBJ2-5, with D possibly TRBD1 on 6 matching bases. This CDR3 is built from 15 residues. Germline CDR1 reads SEHNR; CDR2 reads FQNEAQ (reference sequence). The V end was cut by 5 bases, the J end by 5 bases, with 18 bases between. CDR3 in amino acids: CASSPRDTHGETQYF. The CDR3 DNA is TGTGCCAGCAGCCCCCGGGACACCCACGGGGAGACCCAGTACTTC.

The rearrangement uses TRBV7-9 and TRBJ2-1; 7 bases agree with TRBD2. Germline CDR1 reads SEHNR; CDR2 reads FQNEAQ (reference sequence). The V gene end was trimmed by 2 bases and the J gene end by 5 bases; junction bases not matched to a gene: 6. CDR3 length equals 15 residues. CDR3 in DNA: TGTGCCAGCAGCTTATTAGGGGCGGGGGACAATGAGCAGTTCTTC. Residues: CASSLLGAGDNEQFF.

Only a few counts were recorded for this clonotype. The chain recombines TRBV12-3 or TRBV12-4 with TRBJ2-3; D unclear. V was clipped by 7 bases and J by 2 bases, with 19 bases between them. The CDR3 has 16 residues. The CDR3 reads CASTQYTQIPTDTQYF. The CDR3 bases are TGTGCCAGCACCCAATATACCCAGATCCCCACAGATACGCAGTATTTT.

A remark on this clonotype: A much larger clone lies a single base off, so this may be a read error. This CDR3 reads CASSQGQGRYTEAFF. In DNA form, the CDR3 reads TGCGCCAGCAGCCAGGGACAGGGGCGGTACACTGAAGCTTTCTTT. The J gene is TRBJ1-1, the V gene TRBV4-1; 10 nucleotides match TRBD1. The CDR3 consists of 15 residues. CDR1 and CDR2 (germline): MGHRA, YSYEKL. J gave up 3 bases and V 3 bases, and 4 bases lay outside the gene matches.

This clonotype was picked up many times. V is TRBV20-1 and J is TRBJ2-3; D gene ambiguous. V shed 3 bases and J shed 2 bases, with 12 bases lying between them. CDR1 and CDR2 from the germline V gene are DFQATT and SNEGSKA (reference sequence). CDR3 length equals 14 residues. The chain's CDR3 is CSASGYPYTDTQYF. In nucleotides, the CDR3 is TGCAGTGCTAGCGGCTATCCCTACACAGATACGCAGTATTTT.

This clonotype was observed a handful of times. The chain links TRBV29-1 to TRBJ1-5, with D possibly being TRBD1 (6 bases). This CDR3 is built from 17 residues. Germline loops: CDR1 SQVTM, CDR2 ANQGSEA. V lost 7 bases and J 2 bases, leaving 24 bases between the germline ends. CDR3 sequence reads: CSAYGLQGWGGNQPQHF. The CDR3 DNA is TGCAGCGCCTATGGCTTACAGGGATGGGGAGGCAATCAGCCCCAGCATTTT.

In its sample, this clonotype was seen many times. The V and J genes are TRBV6-1 and TRBJ2-1; TRBD2 aligns across 8 bases. Germline-derived CDR1 and CDR2 are MNHNS and SASEGT. This CDR3 is built from 15 residues. The junction had 11 bases not matched to a gene; V was cut back by 6 bases and J by 7 bases. CDR3 in DNA: TGTGCCAGCAGGCTACCGGGAGGGCCGGGGAATGAGCAGTTCTTC. Translated, it gives CASRLPGGPGNEQFF.

The chain combines TRBV5-1 with TRBJ2-1; D may be TRBD2 (5 bases). CDR3 length equals 14 residues. Trimming cost V 0 bases and J 4 bases, with 8 bases left between them. Germline CDR1 reads SGHRS; CDR2 reads YFSETQ. The CDR3, as DNA: TGCGCCAGCAGCTTGGAAGCGGTTTACAATGAGCAGTTCTTC. Protein product: CASSLEAVYNEQFF.

This clonotype was detected ten times or more. The J gene is TRBJ2-3, the V gene TRBV12-5; D is tentatively TRBD1 or TRBD2 (6 bases each). The CDR3 has 15 residues. Trimming cost V 6 bases and J 6 bases, with 19 bases left between them. Per germline, CDR1 LGHNT and CDR2 FRNRAP. CDR3 sequence: CASGDLGGPGDTQYF. The CDR3 nucleotides read TGTGCTAGTGGAGATCTCGGGGGCCCGGGGGATACGCAGTATTTT.

In its sample, this clonotype was seen many times. The chain recombines TRBV20-1 with TRBJ2-1, with 7 bases fitting TRBD2. There are 16 residues in the CDR3. The germline CDR1 and CDR2 sequences are DFQATT and SNEGSKA (reference sequence). The trim removed 0 bases at V and 0 bases at J, leaving 5 bases unmatched. The chain's CDR3 is CSARDLGLFSYNEQFF. The CDR3 region has the DNA TGCAGTGCTAGAGATTTGGGACTATTCTCCTACAATGAGCAGTTCTTC.

This clonotype came up many times. The rearrangement joins TRBV12-3 or TRBV12-4 to TRBJ2-1; 11 bases match TRBD2. V lost 6 bases and J lost 5; bases outside the gene matches: 3. The length of the CDR3 is 14 residues. The CDR3 DNA follows: TGTGCCAGCAGGGCTAGCGGGGGGAACAATGAGCAGTTCTTC. Translation gives CASRASGGNNEQFF.

This clonotype was detected many times. The rearrangement uses TRBV12-3 or TRBV12-4 and TRBJ1-1, with a possible D match to TRBD1 (5 bases). The CDR3 loop spans 11 amino acids. The V end lost 10 bases, the J end lost 5 bases, and 11 bases lay between the germline ends. Here the CDR3 DNA reads TGTGCCACCCAGGGTTTGACTGAAGCTTTCTTT. Residues: CATQGLTEAFF.

This clonotype was counted ten times or more. The chain carries TRBV2 and TRBJ2-4; 10 bases line up with TRBD2. After removal of 5 bases from V and 8 bases from J, the junction contained 6 bases not matched to a gene. Germline V lookup: CDR1 SNHLY, CDR2 FYNNEI. This CDR3 comprises 14 residues. The CDR3 is CASSNSGRRDIQYF. In DNA, the CDR3 is TGTGCCAGCAGTAATAGCGGGAGGCGTGACATTCAGTACTTC. The complete variable domain, with remaining parts taken from reference TRBV2 and TRBJ2-4, reads EPEVTQTPSHQVTQMGQEVILRCVPISNHLYFYWYRQILGQKVEFLVSFYNNEISEKSEIFDDQFSVERPDGSNFTLKIRSTKLEDSAMYFCASSNSGRRDIQYFGAGTRLSVL.

This clonotype was counted only a few times. V and J are TRBV27 and TRBJ2-1, with 11 bases aligning to TRBD2. The CDR3 spans 17 residues. Germline assignment: CDR1 MNHEY and CDR2 SMNVEV (reference sequence). V dropped 5 bases and J dropped 1; count of bases not matched to a gene: 7. The CDR3 sequence: CASSTFSSGRSYNEQFF. The CDR3 region has the DNA TGTGCCAGCAGTACCTTCTCTAGCGGGAGGTCCTACAATGAGCAGTTCTTC.

This chain uses TRBV11-1 with TRBJ2-6, with 7 bases that match TRBD1. Trimming at V came to 2 bases and at J to 0 bases, leaving 13 bases not matched to a gene. Germline CDR1 is SGHAT and CDR2 is FQDESV (reference sequence). This CDR3 contains 20 residues. The CDR3 nucleotides read TGTGCCAGCAGCTTAATTCCTTTGCGACAGGGTATCTCTGGGGCCAACGTCCTGACTTTC. This codes for CASSLIPLRQGISGANVLTF.

This clonotype has at least ten counts. The CDR3 reads CASNQGTGRHEQFF. In DNA form, the CDR3 reads TGTGCCAGCAATCAGGGGACAGGGAGGCATGAGCAGTTCTTC. The rearrangement uses TRBV12-3 or TRBV12-4 and TRBJ2-1, with 9 nucleotides matching TRBD1. Trimming removed 7 bases from V and 8 bases from J; junction bases left unmatched: 9. CDR3 size: 14 residues.

This clonotype was picked up a small number of times. J is TRBJ1-5 and V is TRBV4-1; possibly TRBD1 for D (5 bases). CDR3 length: 14 residues. Trimming stripped 1 base from V and 5 bases from J, with 9 bases between. Germline CDR1 is MGHRA and CDR2 is YSYEKL. The CDR3 DNA sequence: TGCGCCAGCAGCCAAGTAGAAGGGGATCAGCCCCAGCATTTT. This translates into CASSQVEGDQPQHF.

This clonotype was observed many times. The rearrangement uses TRBV7-9 and TRBJ2-3, with a weak D call TRBD2 (6 bases). The V gene lost 5 bases and the J gene lost 4 bases, with 13 bases spanning the gap. CDR3 length: 14 residues. Germline V gene sequence: CDR1 SEHNR, CDR2 FQNEAQ (reference sequence). CDR3 nucleotide sequence: TGTGCCAGCAGCCCAACCGCGGGGCCAGATACGCAGTATTTT. This codes for CASSPTAGPDTQYF. The full variable domain, with the rest looked up from reference TRBV7-9 and TRBJ2-3, is DTGVSQNPRHKITKRGQNVTFRCDPISEHNRLYWYRQTLGQGPEFLTYFQNEAQLEKSRLLSDRFSAERPKGSFSTLEIQRTEQGDSAMYLCASSPTAGPDTQYFGPGTRLTVL.

This clonotype came up many times. The gene calls are TRBV12-3 or TRBV12-4 and TRBJ2-3; possibly TRBD1 or TRBD2 for D (5 bases each). Trimming took 3 bases from V and 3 from J, leaving 10 bases between them. This CDR3 is 14 amino acids long. The CDR3 region has the DNA TGTGCCAGCAGTTTTGTGGGACCTACAGATACGCAGTATTTT. This codes for CASSFVGPTDTQYF.

This rearrangement joins TRBV12-3 or TRBV12-4 to TRBJ2-1, with D perhaps given as TRBD1 or TRBD2 (5 bases each). The CDR3 contains 17 residues. Trimming pared 6 bases from V and 2 bases from J, leaving 20 bases between. The CDR3 DNA reads TGTGCCAGCAGCCCTTGTCGTCGGGGCCTGACCTACAATGAGCAGTTCTTC. It yields the protein CASSPCRRGLTYNEQFF.

The table lists this clonotype with many counts. The rearrangement joins TRBV5-1 to TRBJ2-1; D perhaps matches TRBD1 (6 bases). V lost 5 bases and J lost 6, with 21 bases in between. The CDR3 is made up of 16 amino acids. Germline values: CDR1 SGHRS, CDR2 YFSETQ. The CDR3: CASSPYNPTGVNEQFF. CDR3 nucleotide sequence: TGCGCCAGCAGTCCTTATAATCCGACAGGTGTCAATGAGCAGTTCTTC.

This clonotype was seen at least ten times. The gene calls are TRBV4-2 and TRBJ2-1; no firm D call. Trimming removed 0 bases from V and 8 bases from J, with 8 bases in between. Germline V gives CDR1 LGHNA, CDR2 YNFKEQ. The CDR3 totals 13 residues. CDR3 in amino acids: CASSQERPHEQFF. DNA for the CDR3: TGTGCCAGCAGCCAAGAAAGACCCCATGAGCAGTTCTTC.